A single sample is the source of the 14 T cell receptor beta chains below, sequenced in a study of blood T cells in healthy people across ages. Through a sample-barcoded 5' primer and a J-beta primer mix, a second PCR was run for roughly 6 to 11 cycles. TCRdb re-derived calls from the 5' RACE reads in MiXCR, one entry per CDR3 protein. The sample holds some 900,000 distinct CDR3 sequences, around 48% seen once. Sequencing used blood. These receptors were taken from a man aged 25-40 years in good health.

DNA of the CDR3: TGCAGCTCTAGGGCAGGACTGAACACTGAAGCTTTCTTT. Protein product: CSSRAGLNTEAFF. This sequence joins TRBV29-1 and TRBJ1-1; D not resolved. V lost 8 bases, J lost 0 bases, and 13 bases lay in between. The CDR3 covers 13 residues. Germline V gives CDR1 SQVTM, CDR2 ANQGSEA.

The chain joins TRBV5-1 to TRBJ2-5; 8 bases agree with TRBD2. The CDR3 has 15 residues. Germline V gene sequence: CDR1 SGHRS, CDR2 YFSETQ. The junction had 12 bases not matched to a gene; V was cut back by 0 bases and J by 11 bases. CDR3 protein: CASSLDGGAMNEQYF. The CDR3 region has the DNA TGCGCCAGCAGCTTGGACGGGGGGGCCATGAATGAGCAGTACTTC. Based on the CDR3 plus reference TRBV5-1 and TRBJ2-5, the full variable domain is KAGVTQTPRYLIKTRGQQVTLSCSPISGHRSVSWYQQTPGQGLQFLFEYFSETQRNKGNFPGRFSGRQFSNSRSEMNVSTLELGDSALYLCASSLDGGAMNEQYFGPGTRLLVL.

In DNA, the CDR3 is TGTGCCAGCAGCTTAGCAACAGGGGTAAGCTTTAGCAATCAGCCCCAGCATTTT. Protein sequence: CASSLATGVSFSNQPQHF. This chain links TRBV7-9 with TRBJ1-5; 7 bases agree with TRBD1. Trimming cost V 0 bases and J 0 bases; bases outside gene matches: 8. CDR3 size: 18 residues. CDR1 is SEHNR, CDR2 FQNEAQ, per germline (reference sequence).

V and J are TRBV11-2 and TRBJ1-3; D gene unclear. Germline V gene sequence: CDR1 SGHAT, CDR2 FQNNGV. V was trimmed by 5 bases and J by 0 bases, leaving 11 bases between them. The CDR3 consists of 15 residues. CDR3 nucleotide sequence: TGTGCCAGCAGCCCCACGACCCTCTCTGGAAACACCATATATTTT. This codes for CASSPTTLSGNTIYF.

This chain uses TRBV15 with TRBJ1-5; D unclear. CDR3 size: 13 residues. Deletions cut 5 bases from V and 7 bases from J, with 12 bases between. From germline, CDR1 is LNHNV and CDR2 YYDKDF (reference sequence). The CDR3 spells CATSEDWTQPQHF. In nucleotides, the CDR3 is TGTGCCACCAGCGAGGACTGGACCCAGCCCCAGCATTTT.

Concerning this clonotype: Sequence at one end of the junction differs from germline and may be a read error. The V gene is TRBV5-1, the J gene TRBJ2-7, with TRBD1 matching 9 bases. The CDR3 has 14 amino acids. The germline V gene has CDR1 SGHRS and CDR2 YFSETQ. Written as DNA, the CDR3 is TGCGCCAGCAGGTTGGGACAGGGAGGTAACGAGCAGTACTTC. It translates to CASRLGQGGNEQYF.

J is TRBJ2-1 and V is TRBV14; D uncertain. V was pared by 0 bases and J by 0 bases, with 9 bases between. Germline V lookup: CDR1 SGHDN, CDR2 FVKESK. This CDR3 is 16 amino acids long. This chain's CDR3 is CASSQEVRSSYNEQFF. CDR3 bases: TGTGCCAGCAGCCAAGAGGTCCGGAGCTCCTACAATGAGCAGTTCTTC.

The chain employs TRBV6-5 and TRBJ2-1; TRBD2 matches 11 bases. J gave up 4 bases and V 7 bases, and 9 bases lay outside the gene matches. The germline V gene has CDR1 MNHEY and CDR2 SVGAGI. This CDR3 is built from 16 residues. CDR3 DNA sequence: TGTGCCAGCAATGGGCTAGCGGGGGGCCAGTACAATGAGCAGTTCTTC. Encoded protein: CASNGLAGGQYNEQFF.

The gene calls are TRBV19 and TRBJ1-5, with D possibly matching TRBD1 (5 bases). V gave up 5 bases and J gave up 2 bases, with 10 bases separating them. Germline-derived CDR1 and CDR2 are LNHDA and SQIVND (reference sequence). The CDR3 has 14 residues. The CDR3: CASSYRLGNQPQHF. For the CDR3, the DNA is TGTGCCAGTAGTTACAGGCTTGGCAATCAGCCCCAGCATTTT.

The chain has TRBV6-5 and TRBJ1-5; maybe TRBD1 (5 bases). Germline values: CDR1 MNHEY, CDR2 SVGAGI. Between the trimmed V and J ends, which lost 7 bases and 0 bases, there was a span of 13 bases. The CDR3 consists of 15 residues. The CDR3 loop is CASKLGLYSNQPQHF. The CDR3 DNA reads TGTGCCAGCAAACTGGGACTGTATAGCAATCAGCCCCAGCATTTT.

This clonotype has just a few counts. The rearrangement links TRBV4-1 to TRBJ2-3; 13 bases line up with TRBD2. This CDR3 region has 17 residues. Per germline, CDR1 MGHRA and CDR2 YSYEKL. Unmatched junction bases numbered 6, after V lost 1 base and J lost 5 bases. The CDR3 is CASSQAQLAGGQDTQYF. The CDR3 bases are TGCGCCAGCAGCCAAGCCCAACTAGCGGGGGGGCAAGATACGCAGTATTTT.

This clonotype was seen only a few times. This may arise from a read error, as a much more abundant clone is one base away. V gene TRBV4-1 combines with J gene TRBJ2-1; TRBD2 might be the D (6 bases). Trimming took off 3 bases at V and 8 bases at J, with 17 bases between the two ends. CDR1 MGHRA and CDR2 YSYEKL come from the germline V gene. This CDR3 contains 15 residues. The CDR3 DNA follows: TGCGCCAGCAGCCATGCCGTGGGGACTCTGGATGAGCAGTTCTTC. It translates to CASSHAVGTLDEQFF.

This chain links TRBV11-2 with TRBJ2-2, with TRBD2 matching over 8 bases. Germline-derived CDR1 and CDR2 are SGHAT and FQNNGV. This CDR3 has 17 residues. Unmatched junction bases numbered 11, after V lost 5 bases and J lost 3 bases. CDR3 amino acids: CASSLSAGGAYTGELFF. The CDR3 DNA follows: TGTGCCAGCAGCCTCTCTGCGGGGGGCGCATACACCGGGGAGCTGTTTTTT.

The V call is TRBV14, the J call TRBJ1-3, with a possible D match to TRBD1 (5 bases). V was trimmed by 8 bases and J by 3 bases, leaving 23 bases between them. CDR1 and CDR2 (germline): SGHDN, FVKESK. The CDR3 runs 17 residues. The CDR3 DNA reads TGTGCCAGCGACGGTTACCGGGACGGCGGGTTTGGAAACACCATATATTTT. It yields the protein CASDGYRDGGFGNTIYF.